The 28 T cell receptor beta chains presented below share a single source sample, sequenced in a study of Graves' ophthalmopathy and Graves' hyperthyroidism. Transcripts of RNA were the source for amplifying TCR beta CDR3 regions. After a first-round RT-PCR with HTBI primers, a second-round multiplex PCR was run. TCRdb re-derived calls from the multiplex PCR reads in MiXCR, one entry per CDR3 protein. The table records some 200,000 distinct CDR3 sequences, about 32% of them present only once. The sequencing sample was made of peripheral blood. The source of these receptors is a man aged 50 to 60 with Graves' ophthalmopathy.

This clonotype was observed many times. This chain uses TRBV6-2 or TRBV6-3 with TRBJ2-5; D possibly uses TRBD1 or TRBD2 (5 bases each). Germline assignment: CDR1 MNHEY and CDR2 SVGEGT. Trimming stripped 3 bases from V and 2 bases from J, with 10 bases between. The CDR3 runs 14 residues. CDR3 region: CASSYQGGQETQYF. DNA for the CDR3: TGTGCCAGCAGTTATCAGGGCGGGCAAGAGACCCAGTACTTC.

This clonotype was observed once. The chain recombines TRBV12-3 or TRBV12-4 with TRBJ2-7; TRBD2 agrees at 10 bases. CDR3 length: 15 residues. V shed 4 bases, J shed 3 bases, and the junction held 6 bases outside the gene matches. CDR3 in DNA: TGTGCCAGCAGTTCCTCGGGACTAGCGAGCTACGAGCAGTACTTC. This sequence encodes CASSSSGLASYEQYF.

As DNA, the CDR3 is TGTGCCAGCAACAACGGACAAATAGCTGGCTACACCTTC. Translation: CASNNGQIAGYTF. This chain uses TRBV6-1 with TRBJ1-2; TRBD1 might be the D (5 bases). Germline V gives CDR1 MNHNS, CDR2 SASEGT. The CDR3 runs to 13 residues. V was cut by 7 bases and J by 7 bases, with 16 bases left in between.

This chain joins TRBV6-1 and TRBJ2-5; TRBD1 agrees at 7 bases. The CDR3 loop spans 14 amino acids. J gave up 1 base and V 7 bases, and 6 bases lay outside the gene matches. Germline values: CDR1 MNHNS, CDR2 SASEGT. CDR3 in amino acids: CASIPTGAQETQYF. The CDR3 region has the DNA TGTGCCAGCATTCCCACAGGGGCCCAAGAGACCCAGTACTTC.

At least ten counts were recorded for this clonotype. The V gene is TRBV3-1, the J gene TRBJ2-2; possibly TRBD2 for D (7 bases). The CDR3 has 16 amino acids. The V gene's germline CDR1 is LGHDT and CDR2 YNNKEL (reference sequence). V dropped 1 base and J dropped 6 bases, with 15 bases sitting between them. CDR3 coding DNA: TGTGCCAGCAGCCAAGGAGGTCAGGGGAGGGCCGGGGAGCTGTTTTTT. Its protein product is CASSQGGQGRAGELFF.

The chain combines TRBV12-3 or TRBV12-4 with TRBJ1-5, with 7 bases that match TRBD1. V trimming: 3 bases; J trimming: 7 bases; junction bases outside the gene matches: 3. The CDR3 runs 13 residues. DNA for the CDR3: TGTGCCAGCAGTTTGACAGGGAGGCAGCCCCAGCATTTT. It yields the protein CASSLTGRQPQHF.

This clonotype appeared many times. The chain has TRBV7-2 and TRBJ2-2; TRBD1 matches 8 bases. CDR1 is SGHTA and CDR2 is FQGNSA in the germline V gene. The J segment lost 4 bases and the V segment lost 5 bases, leaving 6 bases of the junction unmatched. The length of the CDR3 is 15 residues. The CDR3 loop reads CASSPWTGSTGELFF. The CDR3 coding sequence is TGTGCCAGCAGCCCGTGGACAGGGAGCACCGGGGAGCTGTTTTTT.

This clonotype was detected ten times or more. The genes are TRBV18 and TRBJ1-1; D is possibly TRBD1 (6 bases). CDR3 length: 15 residues. CDR1 and CDR2 from the germline V gene are KGHSH and LQKENI. V lost 0 bases, J lost 1 base, and 9 bases lay in between. The CDR3 spells CASSPPGHQNTEAFF. DNA of the CDR3: TGTGCCAGCTCACCACCGGGACACCAGAACACTGAAGCTTTCTTT.

This clonotype was seen ten or more times. The chain links TRBV4-3 to TRBJ2-5, with D hard to call. This CDR3 has 14 amino acids. Germline lookup yields CDR1 LGHNA and CDR2 YSLEER. The V end lost 1 base, the J end lost 5 bases, and 11 bases lay between the germline ends. CDR3: CASSQVAVGETQYF. CDR3 DNA sequence: TGCGCCAGCAGCCAAGTTGCGGTCGGGGAGACCCAGTACTTC.

The DNA of the CDR3 is TGTGCCAGCAGTTTACTGGGGCAGGCGCCCTACGAGCAGTACTTC. It specifies CASSLLGQAPYEQYF. The chain uses TRBV28 and TRBJ2-7, with TRBD1 as a possible D gene (5 bases). Germline CDR1 reads MDHEN; CDR2 reads SYDVKM. The ends were cut back, 2 bases at V and 2 bases at J, with 13 bases in the middle. This CDR3 has 15 residues.

The CDR3: CASKETGSYEQYF. CDR3 DNA sequence: TGTGCCAGCAAGGAGACAGGCTCCTACGAGCAGTACTTC. This rearrangement joins TRBV6-1 to TRBJ2-7; weak D call: TRBD1 (6 bases). The CDR3 sequence is 13 residues long. Germline CDR1 reads MNHNS; CDR2 reads SASEGT. The V gene lost 7 bases and the J gene lost 0 bases, with 10 bases spanning the gap.

The chain combines TRBV7-2 with TRBJ2-7, with TRBD1 matching over 8 bases. Germline trimming cut 5 bases from V and 0 bases from J; bases unmatched to any gene: 6. This CDR3 has 15 residues. Germline CDR1 and CDR2: SGHTA and FQGNSA. CDR3 loop: CASSQDRGHSYEQYF. The CDR3 DNA reads TGTGCCAGCAGCCAAGACAGGGGCCACTCCTACGAGCAGTACTTC.

The chain links TRBV27 to TRBJ1-5; D unclear. CDR1 and CDR2 (germline): MNHEY, SMNVEV (reference sequence). V was cut by 6 bases and J by 4 bases, with 19 bases left in between. This CDR3 comprises 16 residues. The DNA of the CDR3 is TGTGCCAGCAGACCACTCAGACGCATTGGGAATCAGCCCCAGCATTTT. It codes for CASRPLRRIGNQPQHF.

The chain couples TRBV27 to TRBJ1-5; 7 nucleotides match TRBD1. Trimming cost V 9 bases and J 3 bases; bases outside gene matches: 11. This CDR3 has 15 amino acids. Germline CDR1 and CDR2: MNHEY and SMNVEV (reference sequence). The CDR3 sequence is CASRKGQTNNQPQHF. The CDR3 DNA is TGTGCCAGTCGTAAGGGACAGACTAACAATCAGCCCCAGCATTTT.

The rearrangement joins TRBV6-2 or TRBV6-3 to TRBJ1-1, with 9 bases lining up with TRBD1. CDR3 length: 13 amino acids. Germline CDR1 MNHEY, CDR2 SVGEGT. V was pared by 6 bases and J by 10 bases, with 9 bases of the junction left unmatched. The CDR3 sequence is CASSSGTGLAAFF. The CDR3 nucleotides read TGTGCCAGCAGCTCCGGGACAGGGCTCGCAGCTTTCTTT.

This clonotype appeared many times. The rearrangement joins TRBV20-1 to TRBJ1-1; D possibly corresponds to TRBD1 (5 bases). Trimming took off 1 base at V and 2 bases at J, with 14 bases between the two ends. The germline V gene has CDR1 DFQATT and CDR2 SNEGSKA (reference sequence). CDR3 length: 15 residues. In nucleotides, the CDR3 is TGCAGTGCTAGAGGTACCCAGGGCCCCAACACTGAAGCTTTCTTT. Protein: CSARGTQGPNTEAFF.

The chain couples TRBV11-1 to TRBJ1-1, with no clear D. Germline values: CDR1 SGHAT, CDR2 FQDESV (reference sequence). The CDR3 is 15 residues long. Trimming cost V 3 bases and J 0 bases, with 11 bases left between them. CDR3 DNA sequence: TGTGCCAGCAGCTTTCGGGCAGGCATGAACACTGAAGCTTTCTTT. Protein: CASSFRAGMNTEAFF.

This clonotype came up many times. The chain has TRBV4-1 and TRBJ2-5; tentative D call: TRBD2 (5 bases). The CDR3 is 16 residues long. The germline V gene encodes CDR1 MGHRA and CDR2 YSYEKL. The germline V and J ends were trimmed by 0 bases and 0 bases, with 11 bases remaining between them. CDR3 residues: CASSQDRGADQETQYF. In nucleotides, the CDR3 is TGCGCCAGCAGCCAAGATCGAGGAGCGGACCAAGAGACCCAGTACTTC.

Ten or more counts support this clonotype. The chain carries TRBV24-1 and TRBJ1-1; D remains unclear. CDR3 length: 12 amino acids. Trimming pared 4 bases from V and 6 bases from J, leaving 8 bases between. Germline CDR1 and CDR2: KGHDR and SFDVKD. CDR3 nucleotide sequence: TGTGCCACCAGTGAAGTAGGATCTGAAGCTTTCTTT. Residues: CATSEVGSEAFF.

The V gene is TRBV6-2 or TRBV6-3, the J gene TRBJ2-7, with 10 bases aligning to TRBD2. The germline CDR1 and CDR2 sequences are MNHEY and SVGEGT. The length of the CDR3 is 13 residues. V was clipped by 5 bases and J by 2 bases; unmatched bases: 0. The DNA of the CDR3 is TGTGCCAGCAGTGGACTAGCGGCCTACGAGCAGTACTTC. It is translated as CASSGLAAYEQYF.

The sample holds many counts of this clonotype. The chain has TRBV6-2 or TRBV6-3 and TRBJ2-7, with 7 bases lining up with TRBD1. The CDR3 has 13 amino acids. V lost 6 bases and J lost 5; bases outside the gene matches: 7. Germline V gives CDR1 MNHEY, CDR2 SVGEGT. The CDR3 DNA follows: TGTGCCAGCAGATCCGACAGGGTCCACGAGCAGTACTTC. This encodes CASRSDRVHEQYF.

The chain recombines TRBV4-2 with TRBJ2-2, with a possible D match to TRBD2 (8 bases). V lost 4 bases and J 7 bases, leaving 31 bases between the germline ends. Germline V gene data show CDR1 as LGHNA and CDR2 as YNFKEQ. This CDR3 contains 20 residues. The CDR3 spells CASSPPQLAGGRGSNGELFF. As DNA, the CDR3 is TGTGCCAGCAGCCCCCCCCAGCTCGCGGGAGGCAGGGGGTCGAACGGGGAGCTGTTTTTT.

This clonotype has ten or more counts. The rearrangement links TRBV6-5 to TRBJ1-5, with D unclear. CDR3 length: 12 amino acids. Germline V lookup: CDR1 MNHEY, CDR2 SVGAGI. Between the trimmed V and J ends, which lost 6 bases and 0 bases, there was a span of 3 bases. CDR3 amino acids: CASRASNQPQHF. In DNA form, the CDR3 reads TGTGCCAGCAGGGCTAGCAATCAGCCCCAGCATTTT.

In this sample, this clonotype turned up many times. The chain couples TRBV6-1 to TRBJ1-2; the D gene is possibly TRBD1 (5 bases). Germline V gives CDR1 MNHNS, CDR2 SASEGT. CDR3 length: 18 amino acids. V was pared by 0 bases and J by 6 bases, with 23 bases between. In nucleotides, the CDR3 is TGTGCCAGCAGTGAAGCGCTTTTTCCAGGGAAGATCACCGATGGCTACACCTTC. It specifies CASSEALFPGKITDGYTF.

This clonotype was seen at least ten times. The CDR3 DNA reads TGTGCCTGGAGTGTTCTTAACTATGGCTACACCTTC. As protein: CAWSVLNYGYTF. The rearrangement links TRBV30 to TRBJ1-2; no firm D call. This CDR3 region has 12 residues. V lost 0 bases, J lost 1 base, and 3 bases lay in between. The germline CDR1 and CDR2 sequences are GTSNPN and SVGIG (reference sequence).

This clonotype has at least ten counts. V is TRBV28 and J is TRBJ1-5, with TRBD1 matching over 8 bases. CDR1 is MDHEN, CDR2 SYDVKM, per germline. The CDR3 totals 16 residues. Losses at the gene ends were 5 bases for V and 7 bases for J; bases not matched to a gene: 13. The CDR3 protein is CASSPLGQGARQPQHF. The DNA for the CDR3 is TGTGCCAGCAGTCCACTCGGACAGGGAGCGAGGCAGCCCCAGCATTTT.

The CDR3 is CASSQDWQGSSGELFF. CDR3 DNA: TGCGCCAGCAGCCAAGATTGGCAGGGGTCATCCGGGGAGCTGTTTTTT. The chain links TRBV4-3 to TRBJ2-2, with a possible D match to TRBD1 (6 bases). The germline CDR1 and CDR2 sequences are LGHNA and YSLEER. The CDR3 has 16 residues. Trimming shortened V by 0 bases and J by 6 bases, and 14 bases separated the two germline ends.

The chain carries TRBV2 and TRBJ2-5; 8 bases agree with TRBD1. The junction had 6 bases not matched to a gene; V was cut back by 7 bases and J by 5 bases. The CDR3 consists of 13 residues. The germline CDR1 and CDR2 sequences are SNHLY and FYNNEI. This chain's CDR3 is CASTKDRDETQYF. Written as DNA, the CDR3 is TGTGCCAGCACCAAGGACAGGGACGAGACCCAGTACTTC.